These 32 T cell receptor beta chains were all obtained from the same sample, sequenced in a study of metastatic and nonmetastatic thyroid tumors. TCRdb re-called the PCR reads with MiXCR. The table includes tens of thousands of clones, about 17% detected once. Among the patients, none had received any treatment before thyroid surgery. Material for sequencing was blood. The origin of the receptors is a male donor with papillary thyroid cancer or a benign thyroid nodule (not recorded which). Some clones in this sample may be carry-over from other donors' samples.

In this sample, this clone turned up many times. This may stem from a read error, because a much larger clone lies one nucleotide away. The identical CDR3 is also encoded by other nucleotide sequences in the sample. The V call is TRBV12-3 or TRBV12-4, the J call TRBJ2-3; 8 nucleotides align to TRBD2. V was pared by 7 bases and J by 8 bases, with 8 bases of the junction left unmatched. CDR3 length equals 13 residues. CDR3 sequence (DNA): TGTGCCAGCAAGGCTAGCGGGCTAGGTACGCAGTATTTT. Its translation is CASKASGLGTQYF.

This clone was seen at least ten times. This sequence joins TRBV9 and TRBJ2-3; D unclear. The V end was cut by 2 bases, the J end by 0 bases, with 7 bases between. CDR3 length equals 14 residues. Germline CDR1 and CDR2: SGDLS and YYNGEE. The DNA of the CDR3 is TGTGCCAGCAGCGTTTCGGGTAGCACAGATACGCAGTATTTT. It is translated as CASSVSGSTDTQYF.

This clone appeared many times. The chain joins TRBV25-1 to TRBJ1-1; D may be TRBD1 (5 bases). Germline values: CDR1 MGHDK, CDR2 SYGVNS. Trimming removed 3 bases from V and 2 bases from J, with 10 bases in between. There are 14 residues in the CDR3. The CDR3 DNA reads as TGTGCCAGCAGTGAGACAGTTCCAAACACTGAAGCTTTCTTT. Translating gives CASSETVPNTEAFF.

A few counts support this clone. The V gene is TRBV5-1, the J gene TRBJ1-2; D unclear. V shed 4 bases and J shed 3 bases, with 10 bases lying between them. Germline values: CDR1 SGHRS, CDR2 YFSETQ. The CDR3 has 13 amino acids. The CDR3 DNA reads TGCGCCAGCAGCCCCGACGTATACTATGGCTACACCTTC. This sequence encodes CASSPDVYYGYTF.

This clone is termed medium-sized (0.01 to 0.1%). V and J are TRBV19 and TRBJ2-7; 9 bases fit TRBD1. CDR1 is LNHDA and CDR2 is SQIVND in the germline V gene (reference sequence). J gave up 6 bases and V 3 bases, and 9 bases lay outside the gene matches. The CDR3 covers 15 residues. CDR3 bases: TGTGCCAGTAGTATCGCCGGGACAGGGCTCGGCGAGCAGTACTTC. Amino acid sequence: CASSIAGTGLGEQYF.

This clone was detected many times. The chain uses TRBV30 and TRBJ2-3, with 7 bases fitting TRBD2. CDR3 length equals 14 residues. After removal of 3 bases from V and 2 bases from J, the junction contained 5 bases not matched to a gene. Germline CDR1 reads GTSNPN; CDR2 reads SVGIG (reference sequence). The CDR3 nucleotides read TGTGCCTGGAGATCAGCGGGAAACACAGATACGCAGTATTTT. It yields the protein CAWRSAGNTDTQYF.

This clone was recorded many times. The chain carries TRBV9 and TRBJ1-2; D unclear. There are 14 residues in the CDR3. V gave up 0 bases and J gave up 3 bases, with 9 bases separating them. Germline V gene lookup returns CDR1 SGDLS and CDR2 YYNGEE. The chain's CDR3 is CASSVGSAHYGYTF. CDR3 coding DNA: TGTGCCAGCAGCGTAGGTTCGGCACACTATGGCTACACCTTC.

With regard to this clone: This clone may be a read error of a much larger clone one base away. Here the CDR3 reads CASSLRHGSQETQYF. In DNA, the CDR3 is TGTGCCAGCAGCCTCCGACATGGAAGCCAAGAGACCCAGTACTTC. The V call is TRBV5-4, the J call TRBJ2-5, with no clear D. CDR1 is SGHNT, CDR2 YYREEE, per germline (reference sequence). V shed 4 bases and J shed 1 base, with 14 bases lying between them. This CDR3 comprises 15 residues.

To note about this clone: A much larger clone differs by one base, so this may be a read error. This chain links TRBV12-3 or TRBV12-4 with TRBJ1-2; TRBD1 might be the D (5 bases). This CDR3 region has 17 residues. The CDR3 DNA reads TGTGCCAGCATTTTAGGTCTTTATGGGGGGGCTAACTATGGCTACACCTTC. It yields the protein CASILGLYGGANYGYTF.

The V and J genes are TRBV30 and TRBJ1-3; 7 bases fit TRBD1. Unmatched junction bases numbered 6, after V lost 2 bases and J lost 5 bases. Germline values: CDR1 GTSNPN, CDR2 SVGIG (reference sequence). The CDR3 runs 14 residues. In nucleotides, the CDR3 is TGTGCCTGGAGTCCCCGACAGGGCCGAAACACCATATATTTT. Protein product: CAWSPRQGRNTIYF.

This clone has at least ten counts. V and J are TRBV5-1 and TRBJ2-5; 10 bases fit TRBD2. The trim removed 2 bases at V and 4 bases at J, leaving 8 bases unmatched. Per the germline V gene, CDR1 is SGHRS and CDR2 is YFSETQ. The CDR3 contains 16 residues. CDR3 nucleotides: TGCGCCAGCAGCTTCGGTAGCGGGGGGCCGTTAGAGACCCAGTACTTC. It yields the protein CASSFGSGGPLETQYF.

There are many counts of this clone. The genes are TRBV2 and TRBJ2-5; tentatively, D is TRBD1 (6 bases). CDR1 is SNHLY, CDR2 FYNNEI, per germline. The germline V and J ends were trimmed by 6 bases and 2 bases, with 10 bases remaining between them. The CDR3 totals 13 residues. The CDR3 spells CASRRGQQETQYF. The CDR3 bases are TGTGCCAGCAGGCGCGGACAGCAAGAGACCCAGTACTTC.

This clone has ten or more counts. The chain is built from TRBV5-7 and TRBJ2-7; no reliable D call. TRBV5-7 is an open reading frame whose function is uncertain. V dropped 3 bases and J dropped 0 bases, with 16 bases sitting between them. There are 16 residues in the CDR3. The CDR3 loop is CASSSLPDPTSYEQYF. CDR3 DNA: TGTGCCAGCAGCTCATTGCCGGACCCGACCTCCTACGAGCAGTACTTC.

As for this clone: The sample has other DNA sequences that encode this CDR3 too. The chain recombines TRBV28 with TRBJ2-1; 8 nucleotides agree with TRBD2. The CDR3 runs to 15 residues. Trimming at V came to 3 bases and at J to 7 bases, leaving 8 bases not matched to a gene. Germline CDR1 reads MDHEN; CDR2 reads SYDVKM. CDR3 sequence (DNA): TGTGCCAGCAGTTTGGGTACTAGCGGTCTTAATGAGCAGTTCTTC. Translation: CASSLGTSGLNEQFF.

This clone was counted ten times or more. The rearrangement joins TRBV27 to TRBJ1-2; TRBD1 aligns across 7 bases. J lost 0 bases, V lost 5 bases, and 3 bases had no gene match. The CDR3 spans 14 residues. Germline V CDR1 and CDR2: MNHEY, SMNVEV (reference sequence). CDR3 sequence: CASSPGQPNYGYTF. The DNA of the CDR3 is TGTGCCAGCAGTCCGGGACAGCCTAACTATGGCTACACCTTC.

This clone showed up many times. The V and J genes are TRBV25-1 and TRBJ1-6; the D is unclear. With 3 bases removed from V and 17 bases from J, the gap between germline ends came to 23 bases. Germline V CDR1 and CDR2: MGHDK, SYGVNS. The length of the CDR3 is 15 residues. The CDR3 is CASSDKDFSKPLVHF. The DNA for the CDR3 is TGTGCCAGCAGTGATAAAGACTTTTCCAAACCCTTAGTCCACTTT.

Here the CDR3 DNA reads TGTGCCATCAGTGAGGGACTAGCGGGAGGGTACGAGCAGTACTTC. Its translation: CAISEGLAGGYEQYF. The rearrangement links TRBV10-3 to TRBJ2-7; 15 bases align to TRBD2. V was clipped by 2 bases and J by 4 bases; unmatched bases: 0. The CDR3 length is 15 residues. Looked up from germline, CDR1 is ENHRY and CDR2 is SYGVKD.

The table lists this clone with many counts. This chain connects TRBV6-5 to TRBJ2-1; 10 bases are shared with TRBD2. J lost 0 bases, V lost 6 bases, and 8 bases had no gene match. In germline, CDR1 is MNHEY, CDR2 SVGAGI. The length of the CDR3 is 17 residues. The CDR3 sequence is CASSLSGRRSSYNEQFF. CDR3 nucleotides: TGTGCCAGCAGCCTTAGCGGGAGGAGGAGCTCCTACAATGAGCAGTTCTTC.

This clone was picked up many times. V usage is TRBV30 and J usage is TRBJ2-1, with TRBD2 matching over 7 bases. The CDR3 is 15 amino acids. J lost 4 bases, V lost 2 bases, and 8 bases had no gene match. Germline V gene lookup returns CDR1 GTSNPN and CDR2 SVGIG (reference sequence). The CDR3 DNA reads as TGTGCCTGGAGTTTCGCGGCTAGCGGTTACAATGAGCAGTTCTTC. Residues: CAWSFAASGYNEQFF.

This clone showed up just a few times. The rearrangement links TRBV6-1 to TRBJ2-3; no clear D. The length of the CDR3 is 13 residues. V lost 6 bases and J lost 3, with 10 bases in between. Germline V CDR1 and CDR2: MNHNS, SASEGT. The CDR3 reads CASRPWITDTQYF. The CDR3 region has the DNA TGTGCCAGCAGACCCTGGATTACAGATACGCAGTATTTT.

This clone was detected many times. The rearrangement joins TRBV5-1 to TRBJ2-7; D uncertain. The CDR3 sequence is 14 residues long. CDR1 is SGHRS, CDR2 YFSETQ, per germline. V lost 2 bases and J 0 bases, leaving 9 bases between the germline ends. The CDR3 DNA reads TGCGCCAGCAGCTTCAGGACGAGCTCCTACGAGCAGTACTTC. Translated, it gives CASSFRTSSYEQYF.

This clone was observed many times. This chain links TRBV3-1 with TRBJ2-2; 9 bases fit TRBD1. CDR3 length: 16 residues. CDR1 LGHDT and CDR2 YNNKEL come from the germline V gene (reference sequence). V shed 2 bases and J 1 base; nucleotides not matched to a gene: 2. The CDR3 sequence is CASSQWGQGNTGELFF. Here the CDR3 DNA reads TGTGCCAGCAGCCAATGGGGACAGGGGAACACCGGGGAGCTGTTTTTT.

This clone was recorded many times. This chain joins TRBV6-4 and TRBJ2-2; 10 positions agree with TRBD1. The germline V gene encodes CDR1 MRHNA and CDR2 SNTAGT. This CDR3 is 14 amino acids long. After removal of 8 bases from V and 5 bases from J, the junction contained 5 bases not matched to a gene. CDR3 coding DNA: TGTGCCAGCTCGGGGACAGGGGAGACCGGGGAGCTGTTTTTT. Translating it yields CASSGTGETGELFF.

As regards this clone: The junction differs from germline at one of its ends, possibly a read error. DNA of the CDR3: TGTGCCATCAGTTCCTCCGGGTGGATCTCCTACAATGAGCAGTTCTTC. This translates into CAISSSGWISYNEQFF. V gene TRBV28 combines with J gene TRBJ2-1, with unresolved D. The CDR3 sequence is 16 residues long. Germline assignment: CDR1 MDHEN and CDR2 SYDVKM.

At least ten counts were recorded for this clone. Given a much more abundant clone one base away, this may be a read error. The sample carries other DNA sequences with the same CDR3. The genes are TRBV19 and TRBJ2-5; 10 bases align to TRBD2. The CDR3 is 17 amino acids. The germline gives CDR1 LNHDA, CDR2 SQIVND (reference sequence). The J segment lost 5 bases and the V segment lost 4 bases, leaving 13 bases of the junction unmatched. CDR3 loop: CASSTLDLAGVAETQYF. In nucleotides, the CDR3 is TGTGCCAGTAGTACCCTTGACCTAGCGGGAGTGGCTGAGACCCAGTACTTC.

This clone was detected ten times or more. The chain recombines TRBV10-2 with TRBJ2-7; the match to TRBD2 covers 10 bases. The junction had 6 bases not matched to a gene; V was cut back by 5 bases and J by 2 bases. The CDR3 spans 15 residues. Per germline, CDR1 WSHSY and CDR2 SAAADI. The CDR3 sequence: CASSWEREGTYEQYF. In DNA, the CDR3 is TGCGCCAGCAGTTGGGAGCGGGAGGGAACCTACGAGCAGTACTTC.

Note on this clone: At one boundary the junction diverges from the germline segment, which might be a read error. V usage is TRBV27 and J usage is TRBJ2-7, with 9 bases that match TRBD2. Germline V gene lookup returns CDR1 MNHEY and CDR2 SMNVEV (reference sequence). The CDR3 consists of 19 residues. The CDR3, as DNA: TGTGCCAGCAGTTCTACGTGGGGCAGCCCCGGGACTAGCTACGGCGAGCAGTGCTTC. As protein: CASSSTWGSPGTSYGEQCF.

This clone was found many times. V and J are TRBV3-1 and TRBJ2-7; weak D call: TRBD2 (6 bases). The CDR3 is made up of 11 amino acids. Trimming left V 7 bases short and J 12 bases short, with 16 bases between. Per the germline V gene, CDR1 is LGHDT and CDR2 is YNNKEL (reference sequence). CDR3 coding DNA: TGTGCCAGCACCCACGGAGGGACTTGGTACTTC. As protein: CASTHGGTWYF.

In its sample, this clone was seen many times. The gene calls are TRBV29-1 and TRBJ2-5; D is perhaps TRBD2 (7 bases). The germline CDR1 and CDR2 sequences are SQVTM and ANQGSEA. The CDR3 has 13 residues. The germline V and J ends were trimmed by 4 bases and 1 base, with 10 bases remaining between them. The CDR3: CSVARGAQETQYF. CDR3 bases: TGCAGCGTTGCTCGGGGGGCCCAAGAGACCCAGTACTTC.

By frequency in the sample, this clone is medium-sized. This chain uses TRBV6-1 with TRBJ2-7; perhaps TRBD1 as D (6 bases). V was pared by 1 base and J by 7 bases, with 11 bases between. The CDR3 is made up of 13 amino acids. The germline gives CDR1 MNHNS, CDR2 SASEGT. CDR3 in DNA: TGTGCCAGCAGTGAAGGGGACACAGTTGAGCAGTACTTC. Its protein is CASSEGDTVEQYF.

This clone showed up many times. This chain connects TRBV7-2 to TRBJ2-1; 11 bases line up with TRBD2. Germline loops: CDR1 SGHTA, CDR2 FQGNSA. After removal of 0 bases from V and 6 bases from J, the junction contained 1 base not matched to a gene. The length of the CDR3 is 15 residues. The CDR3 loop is CASSLAGLAANEQFF. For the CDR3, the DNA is TGTGCCAGCAGCTTAGCGGGACTAGCGGCCAATGAGCAGTTCTTC.

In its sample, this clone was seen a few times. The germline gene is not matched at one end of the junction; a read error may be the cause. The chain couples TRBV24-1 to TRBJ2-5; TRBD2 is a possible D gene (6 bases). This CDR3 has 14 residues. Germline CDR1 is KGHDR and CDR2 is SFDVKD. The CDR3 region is CATSEFREVETQYF. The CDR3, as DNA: TGTGCCACCAGTGAATTCAGGGAGGTGGAGACTCAGTACTTC.